The 5 T cell receptor beta chains below were found in one sample sequenced in a study of PD-1 blockade in classical Hodgkin lymphoma. The table came from immunoSEQ multiplex PCR; TCRdb's copy has only in-frame clones and leaves some out. The repertoire holds roughly 7,600 clones, with roughly three quarters as singletons. Brentuximab vedotin exposure varied among the patients, all of whom had relapsed after autologous stem cell transplantation. Thawed PBMCs yielded CD4+ T cells through magnetic negative selection. The sequenced sample was CD4+ T cells from blood, obtained at baseline. The receptors here all came from a human donor with classical Hodgkin lymphoma.

The chain joins TRBV30 to TRBJ1-2, with TRBD1 as a possible D gene (6 bases). V lost 2 bases and J lost 7, with 14 bases in between. CDR3 size: 13 residues. The germline V gene has CDR1 GTSNPN and CDR2 SVGIG (reference sequence). The CDR3: CAWSPSGGAGYTF. The CDR3 coding sequence is TGTGCCTGGAGTCCGTCGGGGGGGGCTGGCTACACCTTC.

The rearrangement joins TRBV14 to TRBJ1-5; the match to TRBD1 covers 9 bases. The ends lost 3 bases at V and 2 bases at J; junction bases unmatched: 8. Germline V CDR1 and CDR2: SGHDN, FVKESK. The CDR3 extends over 17 amino acids. CDR3 DNA: TGTGCCAGCAGCCAGGCTCCTAACAGGGGGCGCAATCAGCCCCAGCATTTT. Its translation is CASSQAPNRGRNQPQHF.

The V and J genes are TRBV19 and TRBJ1-5; a possible D gene is TRBD1 (6 bases). The germline V gene encodes CDR1 LNHDA and CDR2 SQIVND (reference sequence). Trimming shortened V by 1 base and J by 6 bases, and 16 bases separated the two germline ends. The CDR3 runs to 16 residues. In DNA form, the CDR3 reads TGTGCCAGTAGTATAGGGGGCGGGCAGGGGAGTCAGCCCCAGCATTTT. Translated: CASSIGGGQGSQPQHF.

The J gene is TRBJ1-1, the V gene TRBV21-1. TRBV21-1 constitutes a pseudogene. This CDR3 comprises 17 residues. The chain's CDR3 is CASSTHMPTEENTEAFF. The CDR3 coding sequence is TGTGCCAGCAGCACCCATATGCCTACGGAGGAGAACACTGAAGCTTTCTTT.

This chain uses TRBV19 with TRBJ2-4; TRBD1 matches at 8 bases. The CDR3 contains 14 residues. Germline CDR1 LNHDA, CDR2 SQIVND (reference sequence). The V gene end was trimmed by 7 bases and the J gene end by 10 bases; junction bases not matched to a gene: 12. The CDR3 loop is CASTSGQGAQIQYF. CDR3 nucleotide sequence: TGTGCCAGTACCTCCGGGCAGGGGGCGCAAATTCAGTACTTC.